This TCR beta chain is from a study of T cell repertoires in cytomegalovirus infection. Looking at the study overall: A matching HLA type, together with CMV infection, was signaled by public TCR beta signatures.

Each CDR3 protein is one row after TCRdb ran MiXCR on the reads. The sample has over 90,000 distinct CDR3 sequences, more than 15% seen once. This clonotype showed up many times. Antigen: not known. Study-wide results and caveats: Carriers of CMV plus the relevant HLA were identified by cumulative public TCR beta family frequency.

The source is a human donor in good health (CMV status not recorded). Some clones in this sample may be carry-over from other donors' samples. The sample was PBMCs.

The CDR3 is CASSPWSSGNTIYF. CDR3 coding DNA: TGTGCCAGCAGCCCCTGGAGCTCTGGAAACACCATATATTTT. The J gene is TRBJ1-3, the V gene TRBV7-8; D call uncertain. Germline V gene data show CDR1 as SGHVS and CDR2 as FQNEAQ. This CDR3 is built from 14 residues. The V end was cut by 5 bases, the J end by 0 bases, with 8 bases between.